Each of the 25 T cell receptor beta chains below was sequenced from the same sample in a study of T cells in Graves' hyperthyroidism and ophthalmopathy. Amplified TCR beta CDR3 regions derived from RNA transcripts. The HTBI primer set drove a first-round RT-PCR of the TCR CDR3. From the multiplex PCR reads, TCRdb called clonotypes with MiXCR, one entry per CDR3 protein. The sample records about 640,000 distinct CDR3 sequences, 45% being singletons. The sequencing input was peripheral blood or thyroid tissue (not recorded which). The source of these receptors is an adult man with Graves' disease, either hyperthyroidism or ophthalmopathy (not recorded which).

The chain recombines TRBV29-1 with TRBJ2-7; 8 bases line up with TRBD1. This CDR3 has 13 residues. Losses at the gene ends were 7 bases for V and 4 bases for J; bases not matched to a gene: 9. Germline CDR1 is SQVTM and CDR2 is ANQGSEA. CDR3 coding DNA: TGCAGCGCGGGGCAGGGGGCATTTTACGAGCAGTACTTC. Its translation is CSAGQGAFYEQYF.

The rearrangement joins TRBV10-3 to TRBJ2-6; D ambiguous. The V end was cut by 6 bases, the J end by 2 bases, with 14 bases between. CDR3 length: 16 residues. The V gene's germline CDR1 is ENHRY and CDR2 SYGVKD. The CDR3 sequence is CAIRIVGRAGANVLTF. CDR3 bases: TGTGCCATCAGGATCGTAGGGCGAGCTGGGGCCAACGTCCTGACTTTC.

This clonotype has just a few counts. As DNA, the CDR3 is TGTGCCAGCAGGCCTGGGACAGGGGATGTAAAACTGTTTTTT. Protein: CASRPGTGDVKLFF. J is TRBJ1-4 and V is TRBV6-5, with TRBD1 matching over 10 bases. The J segment lost 10 bases and the V segment lost 6 bases, leaving 8 bases of the junction unmatched. CDR1 and CDR2 from the germline V gene are MNHEY and SVGAGI. The CDR3 spans 14 residues.

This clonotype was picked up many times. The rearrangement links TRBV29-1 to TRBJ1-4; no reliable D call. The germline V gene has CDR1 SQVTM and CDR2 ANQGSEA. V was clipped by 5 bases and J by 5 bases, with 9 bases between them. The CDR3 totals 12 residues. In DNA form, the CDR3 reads TGCAGCGTTAAAGGTGGCAATGAAAAACTGTTTTTT. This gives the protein CSVKGGNEKLFF.

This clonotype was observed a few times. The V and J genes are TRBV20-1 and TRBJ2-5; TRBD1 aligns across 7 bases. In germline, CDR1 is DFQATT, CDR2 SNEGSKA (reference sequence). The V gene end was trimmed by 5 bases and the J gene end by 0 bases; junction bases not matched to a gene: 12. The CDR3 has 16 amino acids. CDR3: CSAPEGGGPDQETQYF. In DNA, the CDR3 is TGCAGTGCTCCCGAAGGGGGCGGACCCGACCAAGAGACCCAGTACTTC.

For the CDR3, the DNA is TGTGCCAGCAACCCGGACAGGGGGGACACTGAAGCTTTCTTT. It is translated as CASNPDRGDTEAFF. This chain links TRBV6-5 with TRBJ1-1; 10 nucleotides agree with TRBD1. The junction had 5 bases not matched to a gene; V was cut back by 7 bases and J by 3 bases. The CDR3 extends over 14 amino acids. CDR1 is MNHEY, CDR2 SVGAGI, per germline.

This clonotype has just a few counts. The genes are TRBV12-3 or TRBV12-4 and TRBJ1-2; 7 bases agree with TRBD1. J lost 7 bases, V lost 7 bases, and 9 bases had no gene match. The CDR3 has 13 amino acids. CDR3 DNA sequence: TGTGCCAGCACTCCGACAGGGCTTGGTGGCTACACCTTC. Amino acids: CASTPTGLGGYTF.

CDR3 region: CASSSRQDGTGELFF. Written as DNA, the CDR3 is TGTGCCAGCAGCTCCCGACAGGACGGCACCGGGGAGCTGTTTTTT. The chain uses TRBV7-3 and TRBJ2-2, with a tentative D call TRBD1 (6 bases). CDR1 is SGHTA, CDR2 FQGTGA, per germline. V was shortened by 4 bases and J by 4 bases, with 13 bases between the two germline ends. This CDR3 spans 15 amino acids.

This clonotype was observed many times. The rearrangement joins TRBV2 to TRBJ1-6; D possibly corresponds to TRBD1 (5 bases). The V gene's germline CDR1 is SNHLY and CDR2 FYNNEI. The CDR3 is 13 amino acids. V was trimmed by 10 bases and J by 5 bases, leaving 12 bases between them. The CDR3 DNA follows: TGTGCCATAGGGACGGGCAATAATTCACCCCTCCACTTT. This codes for CAIGTGNNSPLHF.

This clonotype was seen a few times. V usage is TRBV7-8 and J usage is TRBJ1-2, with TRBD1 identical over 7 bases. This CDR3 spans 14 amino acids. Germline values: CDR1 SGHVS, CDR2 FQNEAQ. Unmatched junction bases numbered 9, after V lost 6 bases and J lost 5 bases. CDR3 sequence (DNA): TGTGCCAGCAGTTATAACAGGGGAGGTTATGGCTACACCTTC. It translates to CASSYNRGGYGYTF.

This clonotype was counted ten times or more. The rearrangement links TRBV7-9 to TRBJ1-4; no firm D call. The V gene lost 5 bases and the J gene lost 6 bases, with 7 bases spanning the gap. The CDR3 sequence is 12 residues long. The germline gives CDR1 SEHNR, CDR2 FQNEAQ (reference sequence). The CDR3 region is CASSPSDEKLFF. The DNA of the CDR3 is TGTGCCAGCAGCCCCTCCGATGAAAAACTGTTTTTT.

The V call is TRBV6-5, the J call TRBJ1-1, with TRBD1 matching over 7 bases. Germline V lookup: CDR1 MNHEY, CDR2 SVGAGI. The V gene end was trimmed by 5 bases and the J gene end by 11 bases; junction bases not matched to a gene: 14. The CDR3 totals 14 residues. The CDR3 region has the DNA TGTGCCAGCAGTCATATAACCCGGGACAGAGACGCTTTCTTT. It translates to CASSHITRDRDAFF.

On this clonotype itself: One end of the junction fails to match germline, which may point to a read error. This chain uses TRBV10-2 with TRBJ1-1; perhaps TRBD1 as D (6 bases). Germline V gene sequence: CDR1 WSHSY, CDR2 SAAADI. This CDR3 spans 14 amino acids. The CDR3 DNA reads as TGTGCCAGCTCACCATCTGGGGGCGTTTTTGAAGCTTTCTTT. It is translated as CASSPSGGVFEAFF.

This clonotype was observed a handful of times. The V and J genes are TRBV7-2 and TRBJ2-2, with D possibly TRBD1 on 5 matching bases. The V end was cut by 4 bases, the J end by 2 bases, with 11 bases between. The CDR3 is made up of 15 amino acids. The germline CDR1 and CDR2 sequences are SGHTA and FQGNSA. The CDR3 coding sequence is TGTGCCAGCAGCTCTAGTGGACAAAACACCGGGGAGCTGTTTTTT. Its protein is CASSSSGQNTGELFF.

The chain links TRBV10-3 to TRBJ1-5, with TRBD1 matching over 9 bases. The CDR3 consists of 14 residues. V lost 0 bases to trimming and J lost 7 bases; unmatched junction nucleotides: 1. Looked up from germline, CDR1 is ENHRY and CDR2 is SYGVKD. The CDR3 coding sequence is TGTGCCATCAGTGAGTCGGACAGGGGCCAGCCCCAGCATTTT. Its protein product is CAISESDRGQPQHF.

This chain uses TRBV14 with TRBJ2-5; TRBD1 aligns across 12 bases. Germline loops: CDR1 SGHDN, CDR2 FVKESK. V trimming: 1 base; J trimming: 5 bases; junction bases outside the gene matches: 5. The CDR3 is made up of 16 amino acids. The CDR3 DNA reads TGTGCCAGCAGCCAAGCCTGGGGACAGGGGGCGGAGACCCAGTACTTC. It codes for CASSQAWGQGAETQYF.

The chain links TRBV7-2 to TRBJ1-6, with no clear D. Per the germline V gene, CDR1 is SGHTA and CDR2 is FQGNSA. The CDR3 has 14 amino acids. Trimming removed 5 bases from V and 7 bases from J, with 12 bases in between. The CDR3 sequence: CASSQDGVNSPLHF. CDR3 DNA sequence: TGTGCCAGCAGCCAAGATGGGGTGAATTCACCCCTCCACTTT.

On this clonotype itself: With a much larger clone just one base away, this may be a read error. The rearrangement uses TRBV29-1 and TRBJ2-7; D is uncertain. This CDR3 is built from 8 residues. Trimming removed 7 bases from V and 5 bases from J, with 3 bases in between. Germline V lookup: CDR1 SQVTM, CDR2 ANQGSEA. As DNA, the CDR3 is TGCAGCGCTAACGAGCAGTACTTC. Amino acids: CSANEQYF.

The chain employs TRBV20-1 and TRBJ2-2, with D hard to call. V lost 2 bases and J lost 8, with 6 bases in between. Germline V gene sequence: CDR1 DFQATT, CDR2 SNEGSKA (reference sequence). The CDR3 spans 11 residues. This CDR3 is CSARNTGELFF. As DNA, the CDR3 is TGCAGTGCTAGAAATACAGGGGAGCTGTTTTTT.

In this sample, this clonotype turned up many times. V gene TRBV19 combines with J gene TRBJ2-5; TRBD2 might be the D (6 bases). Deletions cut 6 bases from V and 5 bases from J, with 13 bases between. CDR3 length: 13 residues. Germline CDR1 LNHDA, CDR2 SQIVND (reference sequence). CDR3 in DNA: TGTGCCAGTAGCCCTACTAGCTTGGAGACCCAGTACTTC. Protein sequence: CASSPTSLETQYF.

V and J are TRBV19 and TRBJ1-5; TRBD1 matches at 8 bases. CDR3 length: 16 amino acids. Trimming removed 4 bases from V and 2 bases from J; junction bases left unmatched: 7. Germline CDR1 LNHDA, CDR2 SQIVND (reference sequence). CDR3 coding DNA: TGTGCCAGTAGTACGACAGGGGCTTTGGGCAATCAGCCCCAGCATTTT. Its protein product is CASSTTGALGNQPQHF.

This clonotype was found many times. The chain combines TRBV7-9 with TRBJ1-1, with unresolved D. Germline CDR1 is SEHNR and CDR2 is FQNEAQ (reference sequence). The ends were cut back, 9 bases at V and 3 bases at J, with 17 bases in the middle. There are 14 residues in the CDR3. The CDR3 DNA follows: TGTGCCAGTAGATCTGCGGGGATGGACACTGAAGCTTTCTTT. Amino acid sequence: CASRSAGMDTEAFF.

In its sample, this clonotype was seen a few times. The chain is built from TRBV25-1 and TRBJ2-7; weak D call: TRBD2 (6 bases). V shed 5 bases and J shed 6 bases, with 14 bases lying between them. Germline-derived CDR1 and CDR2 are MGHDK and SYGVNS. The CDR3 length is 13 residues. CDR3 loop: CASSLDGGSEQYF. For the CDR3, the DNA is TGTGCCAGCAGTTTGGACGGGGGTTCCGAGCAGTACTTC.

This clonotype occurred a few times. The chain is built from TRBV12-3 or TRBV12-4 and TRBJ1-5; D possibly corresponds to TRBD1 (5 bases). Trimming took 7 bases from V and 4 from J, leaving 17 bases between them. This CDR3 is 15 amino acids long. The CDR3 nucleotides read TGTGCCAGCACCAAAGGGGCCAGCTCTAATCAGCCCCAGCATTTT. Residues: CASTKGASSNQPQHF.

CDR3 coding DNA: TGTGCCAGCAGCCCGGCCGGGGGGCCCTTCTATGGCTACACCTTC. The encoded protein is CASSPAGGPFYGYTF. The chain is built from TRBV7-9 and TRBJ1-2, with D maybe TRBD1 (6 bases). Germline V gives CDR1 SEHNR, CDR2 FQNEAQ (reference sequence). This CDR3 comprises 15 residues. V gave up 5 bases and J gave up 4 bases, with 17 bases separating them.